This passage covers 26 T cell receptor beta chains from one sample sequenced in a study of post-analysis software for immune sequencing data. Prepared libraries of TCR beta cDNA carried unique molecular identifiers. Via MiXCR, TCRdb re-called the PCR reads, giving one row per CDR3 protein. In the table there are approximately 690,000 distinct CDR3 sequences, 55% to 60% of which are singletons. These TCRs' antigens remain unknown. Findings and limits, study-wide: Patients used about 5 TRBV segments, including TRBV5-6, TRBV5-1 and TRBV20-1, more often than controls.

The sequencing input was blood. The receptors here all came from a girl aged 2-9 years with multiple sclerosis.

V usage is TRBV30 and J usage is TRBJ2-1; D assignment may be TRBD1 or TRBD2 (5 bases each). CDR3 size: 12 residues. V lost 2 bases and J 8 bases, leaving 10 bases between the germline ends. The germline gives CDR1 GTSNPN, CDR2 SVGIG (reference sequence). The CDR3 sequence is CAWSLGPDEQFF. The CDR3 DNA reads as TGTGCCTGGAGTCTGGGACCCGATGAGCAGTTCTTC.

The chain has TRBV20-1 and TRBJ2-1; 8 bases map to TRBD1. This CDR3 is built from 13 residues. Trimming at V came to 4 bases and at J to 7 bases, leaving 6 bases not matched to a gene. The V gene's germline CDR1 is DFQATT and CDR2 SNEGSKA (reference sequence). CDR3 nucleotides: TGCAGTGCTATCCGCAGGGGGCGGAATGAGCAGTTCTTC. Protein sequence: CSAIRRGRNEQFF.

The V and J genes are TRBV11-2 and TRBJ2-6; no clear D gene. From germline, CDR1 is SGHAT and CDR2 FQNNGV. V dropped 5 bases and J dropped 0 bases, with 8 bases sitting between them. The CDR3 totals 15 residues. The CDR3: CASSANLSGANVLTF. The CDR3 DNA is TGTGCCAGCAGCGCCAACCTCTCTGGGGCCAACGTCCTGACTTTC.

The chain joins TRBV20-1 to TRBJ2-1; the match to TRBD2 covers 7 bases. The CDR3 extends over 14 amino acids. Losses at the gene ends were 6 bases for V and 10 bases for J; bases not matched to a gene: 15. Germline CDR1 reads DFQATT; CDR2 reads SNEGSKA (reference sequence). The CDR3 DNA follows: TGCAGTGCCCGGAAACCGCGGGAGTCATGGGAGCAGTTCTTC. Residues: CSARKPRESWEQFF.

This clonotype was recorded a few times. This chain links TRBV5-1 with TRBJ1-2, with D possibly being TRBD1 (6 bases). The V end lost 2 bases, the J end lost 3 bases, and 17 bases lay between the germline ends. Germline V gives CDR1 SGHRS, CDR2 YFSETQ. The CDR3 sequence is 16 residues long. The CDR3 region has the DNA TGCGCCAGCAGCTTCAACTACCCGACAGGCGACTATGGCTACACCTTC. Translating gives CASSFNYPTGDYGYTF.

The rearrangement links TRBV14 to TRBJ2-7; D is uncertain. The CDR3 runs to 14 residues. Germline CDR1 reads SGHDN; CDR2 reads FVKESK. Trimming shortened V by 4 bases and J by 7 bases, and 17 bases separated the two germline ends. The CDR3 region is CASSLTKDGWEQYF. For the CDR3, the DNA is TGTGCCAGCAGCCTTACCAAGGACGGTTGGGAGCAGTACTTC.

This sequence joins TRBV14 and TRBJ2-7, with D unresolved. Germline assignment: CDR1 SGHDN and CDR2 FVKESK. The CDR3 extends over 14 amino acids. The V end lost 4 bases, the J end lost 5 bases, and 15 bases lay between the germline ends. CDR3 in amino acids: CASSPLLGSHEQYF. The CDR3 DNA reads TGTGCCAGCAGCCCCCTCCTGGGGTCCCACGAGCAGTACTTC.

The DNA for the CDR3 is TGTGCCAGCAGTTCATACAGGGGAGCTAACTATGGCTACACCTTC. It encodes CASSSYRGANYGYTF. V gene TRBV12-3 or TRBV12-4 combines with J gene TRBJ1-2; 7 nucleotides line up with TRBD1. V shed 4 bases and J 0 bases; nucleotides not matched to a gene: 5. The CDR3 is made up of 15 amino acids.

This clonotype has only a few counts. This chain connects TRBV6-2 or TRBV6-3 to TRBJ2-6; 8 bases are a match to TRBD2. This CDR3 spans 17 amino acids. The V gene's germline CDR1 is MNHEY and CDR2 SVGEGT. The trim removed 5 bases at V and 2 bases at J, leaving 8 bases unmatched. In nucleotides, the CDR3 is TGTGCCAGCAGTCCCGGACTAGCCAGCCCTGGGGCCAACGTCCTGACTTTC. Translating gives CASSPGLASPGANVLTF.

This clonotype appeared a few times. The V gene is TRBV10-3, the J gene TRBJ2-3; 10 nucleotides agree with TRBD1. This CDR3 is 17 amino acids long. Germline V gene sequence: CDR1 ENHRY, CDR2 SYGVKD. J gave up 2 bases and V 0 bases, and 5 bases lay outside the gene matches. This CDR3 reads CAISESEGQGTTDTQYF. CDR3 DNA: TGTGCCATCAGTGAGTCGGAGGGACAGGGGACCACAGATACGCAGTATTTT.

V and J are TRBV7-9 and TRBJ2-3; no definite D call. This CDR3 is built from 16 residues. Trimming removed 2 bases from V and 2 bases from J, with 14 bases in between. Per the germline V gene, CDR1 is SEHNR and CDR2 is FQNEAQ (reference sequence). The CDR3 reads CASSLMGSPHTDTQYF. For the CDR3, the DNA is TGTGCCAGCAGCTTAATGGGCAGTCCCCACACAGATACGCAGTATTTT.

The chain employs TRBV28 and TRBJ1-2, with 11 bases fitting TRBD1. The CDR3 loop spans 14 amino acids. Germline V gene sequence: CDR1 MDHEN, CDR2 SYDVKM. The V segment lost 4 bases and the J segment 6 bases; nucleotides outside the gene matches: 4. The CDR3 sequence: CASSSGQGVHGYTF. The CDR3, as DNA: TGTGCCAGCAGTTCGGGACAGGGGGTCCATGGCTACACCTTC.

The rearrangement links TRBV6-6 to TRBJ2-3, with D tentatively TRBD1 or TRBD2 (7 bases each). In germline, CDR1 is MNHNY, CDR2 SVGAGI (reference sequence). V was cut by 5 bases and J by 10 bases, with 13 bases left in between. The CDR3 contains 12 residues. The CDR3 DNA reads as TGTGCCAGCAGTACCCCAGGGGGGGCGCAGTATTTT. Translating it yields CASSTPGGAQYF.

This clonotype appeared once. The chain carries TRBV20-1 and TRBJ1-5, with D uncertain. In germline, CDR1 is DFQATT, CDR2 SNEGSKA (reference sequence). This CDR3 region has 17 residues. The V end was cut by 1 base, the J end by 1 base, with 17 bases between. CDR3 residues: CSARVNPEGYSNQPQHF. CDR3 in DNA: TGCAGTGCTAGAGTTAATCCAGAAGGGTACAGCAATCAGCCCCAGCATTTT.

The chain combines TRBV7-2 with TRBJ2-1, with 8 bases fitting TRBD1. Trimming took 1 base from V and 3 from J; bases not matched to a gene: 5. The germline gives CDR1 SGHTA, CDR2 FQGNSA. The CDR3 has 16 amino acids. The CDR3 protein is CASSLGQGAIYNEQFF. The CDR3 DNA reads as TGTGCCAGCAGCTTAGGGCAGGGGGCAATCTACAATGAGCAGTTCTTC. Combining the CDR3 with reference TRBV7-2 and TRBJ2-1 gives the whole variable domain GAGVSQSPSNKVTEKGKDVELRCDPISGHTALYWYRQSLGQGLEFLIYFQGNSAPDKSGLPSDRFSAERTGGSVSTLTIQRTQQEDSAVYLCASSLGQGAIYNEQFFGPGTRLTVL.

This clonotype was seen a handful of times. The chain employs TRBV24-1 and TRBJ2-6; D is unresolved. The CDR3 contains 13 residues. Trimming removed 7 bases from V and 4 bases from J, with 7 bases in between. The germline V gene has CDR1 KGHDR and CDR2 SFDVKD. CDR3 loop: CATSRAGANVLTF. CDR3 coding DNA: TGTGCCACCAGCCGCGCGGGGGCCAACGTCCTGACTTTC.

The chain is built from TRBV14 and TRBJ2-1, with D possibly matching TRBD2 (6 bases). V lost 0 bases to trimming and J lost 9 bases, with 12 bases between them. This CDR3 is built from 14 residues. The germline gives CDR1 SGHDN, CDR2 FVKESK. This CDR3 reads CASSQETSMSEQFF. As DNA, the CDR3 is TGTGCCAGCAGCCAAGAGACTAGTATGAGTGAGCAGTTCTTC.

This clonotype was counted between two and nine times. J is TRBJ2-1 and V is TRBV7-2, with 12 bases lining up with TRBD2. This CDR3 contains 16 residues. The ends lost 5 bases at V and 7 bases at J; junction bases unmatched: 9. Germline CDR1 is SGHTA and CDR2 is FQGNSA. Here the CDR3 reads CASSPMTSGRGNEQFF. The DNA for the CDR3 is TGTGCCAGCAGCCCCATGACTAGCGGGAGAGGGAATGAGCAGTTCTTC.

This chain uses TRBV10-3 with TRBJ2-4, with a tentative D call TRBD2 (6 bases). Gene TRBJ2-7 matches the end of the DNA better, so the J call may be wrong. CDR3 length equals 16 residues. CDR1 and CDR2 (germline): ENHRY, SYGVKD. This CDR3 reads CAIREAGSQSRDEQYF. The CDR3 DNA reads as TGTGCCATCAGGGAAGCCGGGAGCCAAAGTCGAGACGAGCAGTACTTC.

The genes are TRBV11-2 and TRBJ1-5; D not resolved. The V gene lost 2 bases and the J gene lost 3 bases, with 8 bases spanning the gap. Germline CDR1 SGHAT, CDR2 FQNNGV. This CDR3 has 14 residues. The CDR3: CASSLKGFNQPQHF. The CDR3 DNA reads as TGTGCCAGCAGCTTAAAGGGCTTCAATCAGCCCCAGCATTTT.

The rearrangement links TRBV15 to TRBJ1-6; no reliable D call. The CDR3 consists of 14 residues. Germline values: CDR1 LNHNV, CDR2 YYDKDF (reference sequence). Deletions cut 1 base from V and 7 bases from J, with 8 bases between. The CDR3: CATSRGEANSPLHF. CDR3 bases: TGTGCCACCAGCAGAGGCGAGGCGAATTCACCCCTCCACTTT.

The rearrangement joins TRBV7-2 to TRBJ2-3; possible D gene TRBD1, 6 bases. The CDR3 totals 17 residues. Trimming shortened V by 2 bases and J by 2 bases, and 17 bases separated the two germline ends. Germline V gene data show CDR1 as SGHTA and CDR2 as FQGNSA. DNA of the CDR3: TGTGCCAGCAGCTTAACAGCCAGGGGCCGACTCACAGATACGCAGTATTTT. It encodes CASSLTARGRLTDTQYF.

The V and J genes are TRBV7-6 and TRBJ2-1; D possibly corresponds to TRBD2 (5 bases). CDR1 and CDR2 (germline): SGHVS, FNYEAQ. The ends were cut back, 1 base at V and 0 bases at J, with 19 bases in the middle. The CDR3 consists of 19 residues. In nucleotides, the CDR3 is TGTGCCAGCAGCTTAGAGAGGGTGGCGTTACTGAGCTCCTACAATGAGCAGTTCTTC. Translating gives CASSLERVALLSSYNEQFF. The full variable domain, its missing parts supplied by reference TRBV7-6 and TRBJ2-1, is GAGVSQSPRYKVTKRGQDVALRCDPISGHVSLYWYRQALGQGPEFLTYFNYEAQQDKSGLPNDRFSAERPEGSISTLTIQRTEQRDSAMYRCASSLERVALLSSYNEQFFGPGTRLTVL.

This clonotype occurred a few times. The rearrangement links TRBV7-9 to TRBJ1-6; D uncertain. The CDR3 contains 12 residues. Germline CDR1 and CDR2: SEHNR and FQNEAQ (reference sequence). Trimming removed 4 bases from V and 9 bases from J, with 7 bases in between. The CDR3 reads CASSSHLSPLHF. The CDR3 coding sequence is TGTGCCAGCAGCTCCCACCTTTCACCCCTCCACTTT.

The CDR3 protein is CASTNLGVGGSGNEQFF. The CDR3 DNA is TGTGCCAGTACCAACCTCGGGGTGGGCGGTAGCGGGAATGAGCAGTTCTTC. V usage is TRBV19 and J usage is TRBJ2-1; 7 bases agree with TRBD2. The germline CDR1 and CDR2 sequences are LNHDA and SQIVND (reference sequence). The V segment lost 7 bases and the J segment 7 bases; nucleotides outside the gene matches: 19. The CDR3 covers 17 residues.

V gene TRBV29-1 combines with J gene TRBJ2-7; perhaps TRBD1 as D (6 bases). Germline CDR1 reads SQVTM; CDR2 reads ANQGSEA. V lost 6 bases and J lost 1, with 10 bases in between. This CDR3 is built from 12 residues. The CDR3 sequence is CSVSDSSYEQYF. The CDR3 region has the DNA TGCAGCGTCTCGGACAGTTCCTACGAGCAGTACTTC.